Listed below are T cell receptor beta chains from one sample, sequenced in a study of blood T cells in healthy people across ages. MiXCR, run by TCRdb on the 5' RACE reads, gives a single entry per CDR3 protein. The sample lists about 1,800,000 distinct CDR3 sequences; roughly 28% were seen once. Sequencing was performed on blood. These receptors all come from a woman in her 30s in good health. The CDR3 runs from the conserved cysteine through the conserved F or W. Fields, in order: J gene, V gene, clone size, D gene, CDR3 DNA, CDR3 protein. D genes are given only for firm matches. Clone sizes are given selectively: once, few, many, or a class where the clone is expanded.

j_call: TRBJ2-5
v_call: TRBV20-1
clone_size: .
d_call: TRBD1
cdr3_nt: TGCAGTGCTCGCCGCGTGGGCAGGGGGGAGACCCAGTACTTC
cdr3_aa: CSARRVGRGETQYF

j_call: TRBJ1-1
v_call: TRBV5-1
clone_size: .
d_call: TRBD1
cdr3_nt: TGCGCCAGCAGCCGCCGGGACAGGATGAACACTGAAGCTTTCTTT
cdr3_aa: CASSRRDRMNTEAFF

j_call: TRBJ2-4
v_call: TRBV7-9
clone_size: many
d_call: .
cdr3_nt: TGTGCCAGCAGCTTAGAAGCAGCAGGTTCAAACATTCAGTACTTC
cdr3_aa: CASSLEAAGSNIQYF

j_call: TRBJ2-1
v_call: TRBV10-3
clone_size: .
d_call: .
cdr3_nt: TGTGCCATTAGGTTTAACGGGGTGAACTACAATGAGCAGTTCTTC
cdr3_aa: CAIRFNGVNYNEQFF

j_call: TRBJ2-1
v_call: TRBV18
clone_size: many
d_call: .
cdr3_nt: TGTGCCAGCAGTCCTCCGGGACTTTACAATGAGCAGTTCTTC
cdr3_aa: CASSPPGLYNEQFF

j_call: TRBJ2-7
v_call: TRBV4-1
clone_size: few
d_call: .
cdr3_nt: TGCGCCAGCAGCCAAGAAACAGGGACCTCGGGATCCTACGAGCAGTACTTC
cdr3_aa: CASSQETGTSGSYEQYF

j_call: TRBJ2-5
v_call: TRBV4-1
clone_size: many
d_call: .
cdr3_nt: TGCGCCAGCAGCTTCATCAGCGGTTCCCAAGAGACCCAGTACTTC
cdr3_aa: CASSFISGSQETQYF

j_call: TRBJ2-1
v_call: TRBV12-3/TRBV12-4
clone_size: .
d_call: .
cdr3_nt: TGTGCCAGCAGCCACCTGGCCCGGGGGAGCTCCTACAATGAGCATTTCTTC
cdr3_aa: CASSHLARGSSYNEHFF

j_call: TRBJ2-7
v_call: TRBV7-2
clone_size: few
d_call: TRBD2
cdr3_nt: TGTGCCAGCAGCTCAATTAGCGGGAGGTACTCCTACGAGCAGTACTTC
cdr3_aa: CASSSISGRYSYEQYF

j_call: TRBJ2-3
v_call: TRBV5-1
clone_size: .
d_call: .
cdr3_nt: TGCGCCAACAAGGTTACATATACTAGCACAGATACGCAGTATTTT
cdr3_aa: CANKVTYTSTDTQYF

j_call: TRBJ1-5
v_call: TRBV12-3/TRBV12-4
clone_size: .
d_call: TRBD1
cdr3_nt: TGTGCCAGCAGTCGATACAGGGGGTCCAATCAGCCCCAGCATTTT
cdr3_aa: CASSRYRGSNQPQHF

j_call: TRBJ2-3
v_call: TRBV4-3
clone_size: .
d_call: .
cdr3_nt: TGCGCCAGCAGCCAAGAGAAAGAGGCGGCAGATACGCAGTATTTT
cdr3_aa: CASSQEKEAADTQYF

j_call: TRBJ1-5
v_call: TRBV27
clone_size: .
d_call: TRBD1
cdr3_nt: TGTGCCAGCAGTTTGACAGGGGCGCCCTATCAGCCCCAGCATTTT
cdr3_aa: CASSLTGAPYQPQHF

j_call: TRBJ2-7
v_call: TRBV12-3/TRBV12-4
clone_size: .
d_call: .
cdr3_nt: TGTGCCAGCGGTTCCGGCAGGGGATATACCTACGAGCAGTACTTC
cdr3_aa: CASGSGRGYTYEQYF

j_call: TRBJ1-5
v_call: TRBV12-3/TRBV12-4
clone_size: many
d_call: .
cdr3_nt: TGTGCCAGCTCAAGCGGCGGGCCCCAGCATTTT
cdr3_aa: CASSSGGPQHF

j_call: TRBJ1-1
v_call: TRBV9
clone_size: .
d_call: .
cdr3_nt: TGTGCCAGCGGGGCCACCTGGGGAACTGAAGCTTTCTTT
cdr3_aa: CASGATWGTEAFF

j_call: TRBJ1-5
v_call: TRBV20-1
clone_size: .
d_call: TRBD1
cdr3_nt: TGCAGTGCTACCGGACAGGGCGGGGGTCAGCCCCAGCATTTT
cdr3_aa: CSATGQGGGQPQHF

j_call: TRBJ2-5
v_call: TRBV28
clone_size: few
d_call: TRBD2
cdr3_nt: TGTGCCACCGTGACTAGCGGACTCGAGACCCAGTACTTC
cdr3_aa: CATVTSGLETQYF

j_call: TRBJ1-6
v_call: TRBV7-6
clone_size: .
d_call: .
cdr3_nt: TGTGCCAGCAGCTTAGGCAGCCACTCCTATAATTCACCCCTCCACTTT
cdr3_aa: CASSLGSHSYNSPLHF

j_call: TRBJ2-7
v_call: TRBV5-1
clone_size: few
d_call: .
cdr3_nt: TGCGCCAGCAGCTTGGCGGTTACGGGACCTCTCCCGTACGAGCAGTACTTC
cdr3_aa: CASSLAVTGPLPYEQYF